This T cell receptor beta chain was captured in a study of beta chain features in type 1 diabetes. Study-wide points: Among patients with Type 1 diabetes, TCRB CDR3s were moderately but significantly shorter in every one of the four CD4+ subsets. VDJ junctions from patients with type 1 diabetes contained fewer insertions and more deletions.

This clone was observed a few times. No antigen is known for it. Every donor provided one heparinised blood draw, which averaged approximately 100 mL. CD4+ naive, central memory, regulatory and stem cell-like memory cells were sorted via CD45RO/CCR7/CD25/CD127/CD95/CD27. Every bit of the isolated RNA underwent reverse transcription, so sequencing read expressed TCRB transcripts. For naive, central memory and regulatory T cell samples, reads averaged around 3.8 million. Generated by immunoSEQ multiplex PCR, the TCRdb table keeps only in-frame clones and is missing some. The sample includes 600,000 to 750,000 clones, around 12% seen only once; the top ten take more than 0.095%. Germline loops: CDR1 SGHTA, CDR2 FQGNSA. V lost 4 bases, J lost 1 base, and 13 bases lay in between. CDR3 length: 15 residues.

The specimen was naive CD4+ T cells from blood. This clonotype originated in a man aged 30-40 years with type 1 diabetes. The V and J genes are TRBV7-2 and TRBJ1-2, with a weak D call TRBD1 (6 bases). DNA for the CDR3: TGTGCCAGCAGCTACGTGGCGGACAGTAACTATGGCTACACCTTC. Translation: CASSYVADSNYGYTF.